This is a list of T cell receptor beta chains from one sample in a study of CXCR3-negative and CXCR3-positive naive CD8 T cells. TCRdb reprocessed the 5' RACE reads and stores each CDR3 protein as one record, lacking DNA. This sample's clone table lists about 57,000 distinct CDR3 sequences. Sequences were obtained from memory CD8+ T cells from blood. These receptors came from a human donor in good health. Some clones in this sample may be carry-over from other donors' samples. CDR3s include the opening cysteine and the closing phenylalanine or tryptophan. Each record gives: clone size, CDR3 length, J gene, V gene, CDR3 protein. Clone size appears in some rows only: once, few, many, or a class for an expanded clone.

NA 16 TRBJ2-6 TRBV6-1 CASSEASGTGANVLTF
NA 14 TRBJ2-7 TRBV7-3 CASRPGIISYEQYF
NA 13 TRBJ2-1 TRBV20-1 CSAGRPDPREQFF
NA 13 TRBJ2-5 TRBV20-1 CSAPAYVGETQYF
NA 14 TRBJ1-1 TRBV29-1 CSVEVTGAGTEAFF
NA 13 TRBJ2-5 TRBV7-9 CASNHILVETQYF
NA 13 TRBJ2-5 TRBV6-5 CASSSKVEETQYF
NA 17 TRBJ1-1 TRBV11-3 CASSSYARTGGGTEAFF
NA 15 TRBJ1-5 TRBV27 CASSQGVTGNQPQHF
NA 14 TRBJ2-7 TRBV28 CASTGGSGWNEQYF
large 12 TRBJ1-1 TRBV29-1 CSVSKDSSEAFF
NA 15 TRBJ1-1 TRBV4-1 CASSLFGTANTEAFF
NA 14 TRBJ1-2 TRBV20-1 CSARDLGTELGYTF
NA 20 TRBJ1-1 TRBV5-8 CASGTRQTSDSATMNTEAFF
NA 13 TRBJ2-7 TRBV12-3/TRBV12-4 CASSLGRSYEQYF
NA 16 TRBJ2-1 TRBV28 CASSFITSGSDNEQFF
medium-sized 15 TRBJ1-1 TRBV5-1 CASSWGTGSTDEAFF
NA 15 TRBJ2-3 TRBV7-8 CASSLDRGVADTQYF
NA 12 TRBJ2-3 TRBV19 CATGLGMRPQYF
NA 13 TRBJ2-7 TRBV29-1 CSERTSGTYEQYF
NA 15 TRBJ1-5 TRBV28 CASSLSGDSNQPQHF
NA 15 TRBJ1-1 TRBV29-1 CSVDPRADMNTEAFF
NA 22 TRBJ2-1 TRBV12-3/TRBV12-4 CASSLSPGLAGTPMSSYNEQFF
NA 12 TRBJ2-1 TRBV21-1 CASSKRTGVPFF
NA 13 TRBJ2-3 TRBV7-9 CASSSPGTDTQYF
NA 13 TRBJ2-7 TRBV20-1 CSARDSRSYEQYF
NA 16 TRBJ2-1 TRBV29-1 CSALSTGTSGSVEQFF
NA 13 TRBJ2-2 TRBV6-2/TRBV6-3 CASSYGGPGELFF
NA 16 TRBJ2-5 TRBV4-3 CASSQDRGVPAETQYF
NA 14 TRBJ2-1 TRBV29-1 CSVVWADSYNEQFF
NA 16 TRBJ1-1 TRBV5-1 CASSSGTISMNTEAFF
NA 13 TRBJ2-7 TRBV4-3 CASSQDRFYEQYF
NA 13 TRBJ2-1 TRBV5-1 CASSISPGQGLFF
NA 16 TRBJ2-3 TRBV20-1 CSARDPGRGDTDTQYF
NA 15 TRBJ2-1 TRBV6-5 CASRPRDFSYNEQFF